The rows below give T cell receptor beta chains drawn from one sample of a study of control samples from healthy donors and cancer patients. Produced via immunoSEQ multiplex PCR; TCRdb's table is partial and in-frame only. The repertoire includes roughly 130,000 clones, 75% to 95% of them detected once, and roughly 8.6% sits in the top ten. Sequencing was done on a sample of blood. These receptors came from a man aged 18-30 years in good health. Each CDR3 is given with its conserved first and last residue.

CDR3 protein	J gene	V gene
CASSVGLAVNPFSYEQYF	TRBJ2-7	TRBV4-2
CAHSGRKNYGYTF	TRBJ1-2	TRBV30
CARSSWTGREGEQFF	TRBJ2-1	TRBV5-3
CASSQDGGSQYGYTF	TRBJ1-2	TRBV4-1
CASSIGGGGNEQFF	TRBJ2-1	TRBV19
CAWSTRGRGTQYF	TRBJ2-5	TRBV30
CASSPPITYRGRPGNTIYF	TRBJ1-3	TRBV18
CASSRQHSPLHF	TRBJ1-6	TRBV12-3/TRBV12-4
CASSFTGVQYEQYF	TRBJ2-7	TRBV5-5
CASSQAGQNNEQFF	TRBJ2-1	TRBV4-2
CATSDSVGEPGGNQPQHF	TRBJ1-5	TRBV24-1
CASAKTGIDQPQHF	TRBJ1-5	TRBV9
CASSPGWNTQYF	TRBJ2-3	TRBV27
CASSSPGQANTEAFF	TRBJ1-1	TRBV4-1
CASSESSTGTANYGYTF	TRBJ1-2	TRBV2
CASSRGEGEKLFF	TRBJ1-4	TRBV2
CASSQDYDGYTF	TRBJ1-2	TRBV3-1/TRBV3-2
CASSIQAGALEAFF	TRBJ1-1	TRBV19
CASSPSPQGVSYEQYF	TRBJ2-7	TRBV5-1
CASSGYDRGGTEAFF	TRBJ1-1	TRBV5-1
CASSESGTEAFF	TRBJ1-1	TRBV10-1
CASSRRTGDDQPQHF	TRBJ1-5	TRBV23-1
CASSLFHSNSPLHF	TRBJ1-6	TRBV5-6
CASSPARLLPYNEQFF	TRBJ2-1	TRBV11-2
CASSQLQGYEQYF	TRBJ2-7	TRBV27
CASSSGQGGTDTQYF	TRBJ2-3	TRBV6-4
CAISWFAGPSYEQYF	TRBJ2-7	TRBV10-3
CASSRGPYGDTEAFF	TRBJ1-1	TRBV4-1
CASSLLGRNYEQYF	TRBJ2-7	TRBV11-2
CASSAGPGLPQHF	TRBJ1-5	TRBV10-1
CASSEGAGELFF	TRBJ2-2	TRBV13
CASSQGQGGHYGYTF	TRBJ1-2	TRBV4-2
CASSPGGPDYNEQFF	TRBJ2-1	TRBV7-3
CASSGRGDGYTF	TRBJ1-2	TRBV7-9
CASSTRAEDTEAFF	TRBJ1-1	TRBV19
CASTLAEETQYF	TRBJ2-5	TRBV3-1/TRBV3-2
CSVRVFETQYF	TRBJ2-5	TRBV29-1
CASSENGAKLTGELFF	TRBJ2-2	TRBV2
CASSVWGNTEAFF	TRBJ1-1	TRBV5-1
CAIRPQQVSGNTIYF	TRBJ1-3	TRBV10-3
CAIGTGEGYTF	TRBJ1-2	TRBV10-3
CASSLSGTVNTGELFF	TRBJ2-2	TRBV5-1
CASSYGQGLDTQYF	TRBJ2-3	TRBV6-5
CASSWVVRNIQYF	TRBJ2-4	TRBV6-5
CASSPLPGTNTGELFF	TRBJ2-2	TRBV3-1/TRBV3-2
CASTEGGDSNEQYF	TRBJ2-7	TRBV6-5
CASSEARGETQYF	TRBJ2-5	TRBV10-1
CASRRIPLNKYEQYF	TRBJ2-7	TRBV6-5
CASSPTRFAGELFF	TRBJ2-2	TRBV6-4
CARGRTDYEQYF	TRBJ2-7	TRBV2
CASSLLGEDRETQYF	TRBJ2-5	TRBV6-5
CASSLVQGYTEAFF	TRBJ1-1	TRBV14
CASSPRQGYEKLFF	TRBJ1-4	TRBV27